The 9 T cell receptor beta chains below were found in one sample sequenced in a study of response to subunit inactivated influenza vaccine. From the RT-PCR reads, TCRdb called clonotypes with MiXCR, one entry per CDR3 protein. The top ten clones hold around 12% of a sample with 400,000 to 650,000 distinct CDR3 sequences, more than 7% of them seen once. This sample comprised PBMCs from blood, obtained less than 30 months after vaccination. These receptor sequences come from a man between 50 and 75 years old who received an inactivated influenza vaccine.

This clonotype was picked up a small number of times. CDR3 bases: TGTGCCAGCAGCCAAGATTTGGGGCGGAATTCACCCCTCCACTTT. Translated, it gives CASSQDLGRNSPLHF. The chain employs TRBV3-1 and TRBJ1-6; a possible D gene is TRBD1 (5 bases). The germline V gene encodes CDR1 LGHDT and CDR2 YNNKEL (reference sequence). V shed 0 bases and J shed 7 bases, with 10 bases lying between them. The CDR3 has 15 amino acids.

This clonotype was detected ten times or more. The chain recombines TRBV20-1 with TRBJ2-4, with no clear D. Germline loops: CDR1 DFQATT, CDR2 SNEGSKA (reference sequence). This CDR3 contains 10 residues. V lost 1 base to trimming and J lost 9 bases, with 4 bases between them. CDR3 protein: CSARGSIQYF. The CDR3 coding sequence is TGCAGTGCTAGAGGGAGCATTCAGTACTTC.

This clonotype was observed at least ten times. The V gene is TRBV18, the J gene TRBJ2-1; 10 nucleotides match TRBD2. The ends lost 3 bases at V and 8 bases at J; junction bases unmatched: 4. The CDR3 covers 14 residues. The germline gives CDR1 KGHSH, CDR2 LQKENI. In DNA, the CDR3 is TGTGCCAGCTCACCGGGACTAGCGAGGGATGAGCAGTTCTTC. Translated, it gives CASSPGLARDEQFF.

This clonotype was counted between two and nine times. V gene TRBV29-1 combines with J gene TRBJ1-2; TRBD1 matches 10 bases. This CDR3 region has 15 residues. CDR1 SQVTM and CDR2 ANQGSEA come from the germline V gene. V was clipped by 0 bases and J by 6 bases; unmatched bases: 7. The chain's CDR3 is CSVEDWDRGYDGYTF. For the CDR3, the DNA is TGCAGCGTTGAAGATTGGGACAGGGGTTATGATGGCTACACCTTC. The variable domain in full, with the rest retrieved from reference TRBV29-1 and TRBJ1-2, is SAVISQKPSRDICQRGTSLTIQCQVDSQVTMMFWYRQQPGQSLTLIATANQGSEATYESGFVIDKFPISRPNLTFSTLTVSNMSPEDSSIYLCSVEDWDRGYDGYTFGSGTRLTVV.

This clonotype showed up just a few times. The chain employs TRBV11-2 and TRBJ2-3; 8 bases map to TRBD2. V trimming: 1 base; J trimming: 8 bases; junction bases outside the gene matches: 5. The CDR3 runs 14 residues. CDR1 is SGHAT, CDR2 FQNNGV, per germline. The CDR3 DNA reads as TGTGCCAGCAGCTTAGGCGGGAGGAGGACTACGCAGTATTTT. Translation gives CASSLGGRRTTQYF.

The V gene is TRBV12-3 or TRBV12-4, the J gene TRBJ2-1; weak D call: TRBD1 (5 bases). The CDR3 is 13 amino acids. Trimming took 6 bases from V and 5 from J, leaving 11 bases between them. The CDR3 bases are TGTGCCAGCAGGCCGGACAATAACAATGAGCAGTTCTTC. Amino acids: CASRPDNNNEQFF.

This clonotype has a count of ten or more. The chain is built from TRBV29-1 and TRBJ2-3; unclear D gene. V was shortened by 0 bases and J by 1 base, with 2 bases between the two germline ends. Germline CDR1 is SQVTM and CDR2 is ANQGSEA. The length of the CDR3 is 12 residues. CDR3 sequence reads: CSVEDGTDTQYF. CDR3 coding DNA: TGCAGCGTTGAAGACGGCACAGATACGCAGTATTTT.

The rearrangement links TRBV12-3 or TRBV12-4 to TRBJ2-3; TRBD2 matches at 9 bases. This CDR3 has 14 amino acids. Trimming took 7 bases from V and 4 from J; bases not matched to a gene: 6. DNA for the CDR3: TGTGCCAGCACAGGCGGGAGGGTTGCAGATACGCAGTATTTT. The encoded protein is CASTGGRVADTQYF.

This chain uses TRBV10-3 with TRBJ1-6; 8 positions match TRBD1. This CDR3 spans 18 amino acids. The junction had 12 bases not matched to a gene; V was cut back by 3 bases and J by 5 bases. Germline V gene lookup returns CDR1 ENHRY and CDR2 SYGVKD. In nucleotides, the CDR3 is TGTGCCATCAGTGAAGGGAGGGACAGGAAAGCGAATAATTCACCCCTCCACTTT. Translated, it gives CAISEGRDRKANNSPLHF.